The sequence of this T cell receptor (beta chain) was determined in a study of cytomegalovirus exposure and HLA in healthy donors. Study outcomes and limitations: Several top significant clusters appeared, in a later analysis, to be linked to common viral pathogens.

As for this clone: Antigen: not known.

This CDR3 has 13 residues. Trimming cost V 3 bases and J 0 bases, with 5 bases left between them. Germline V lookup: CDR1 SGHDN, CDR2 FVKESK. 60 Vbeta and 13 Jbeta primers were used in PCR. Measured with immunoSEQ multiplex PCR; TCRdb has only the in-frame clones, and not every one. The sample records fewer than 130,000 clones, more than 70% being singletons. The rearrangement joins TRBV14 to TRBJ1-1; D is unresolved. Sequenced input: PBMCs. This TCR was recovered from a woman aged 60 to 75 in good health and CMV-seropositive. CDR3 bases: TGTGCCAGCAGCCACGGTGTGAACACTGAAGCTTTCTTT. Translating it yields CASSHGVNTEAFF.